This TCR beta chain was sequenced for a study of siplizumab effects on memory and regulatory T cells. Germline assignment: CDR1 LNHDA and CDR2 SQIVND (reference sequence). Trimming took 6 bases from V and 4 from J, leaving 10 bases between them. CDR3 length: 13 residues. Regarding the study as a whole: Unstimulated naive T cells seemed to show more diversity than memory cells did, and they also seemed to be among the major contributors to the alloresponse. It was never confirmed that proliferating Tregs from siplizumab cultures were suppressive.

Method: immunoSEQ multiplex PCR; TCRdb's copy keeps in-frame clones and lacks some. The sample shows more than 85,000 clones, 75% to 95% of them seen only once. On this clone: Its antigen is not identified.

The TCR was taken from a human donor in good health. Some clones in this sample may be carry-over from other donors' samples. The chain uses TRBV19 and TRBJ1-5; perhaps TRBD1 as D (5 bases). Material for sequencing was CD4+ T cells sorted from blood. The CDR3 loop reads CASSLDRNQPQHF. DNA of the CDR3: TGTGCCAGTAGCTTAGACAGAAATCAGCCCCAGCATTTT.